This T cell receptor beta chain derives from a study of T-cell reconstitution after alpha-beta-depleted transplantation in children. Study-level results: As was reported, about two months after transplant, alpha-beta T cells came from several hundred expanded graft clones. There were some patients whose high TCRbeta diversity at day 60 came from surviving recipient T cells and thymic progenitors. One year after transplant, T-cell counts and diversity came mostly from newly produced T cells.

CDR1 and CDR2 from the germline V gene are DFQATT and SNEGSKA (reference sequence). Trimming pared 1 base from V and 5 bases from J, leaving 15 bases between. This CDR3 region has 15 residues. During its preparation, the TCRbeta library received unique molecular identifiers. TCRdb reprocessed the PCR reads via MiXCR and lists one record per CDR3 protein. The sample yields around 72,000 distinct CDR3 sequences, roughly 4.4% seen once. This clonotype was recorded many times. Antigen: not known. This clonotype was sampled from a boy less than two years old who had a stem cell transplant for acute myeloid leukemia, so the T cells may come from the graft donor. V usage is TRBV20-1 and J usage is TRBJ1-5, with a tentative D call TRBD1 (6 bases). This specimen consisted of PBMCs, mostly from graft donor cells, obtained 180 days after TCRalphabeta/CD19-depleted stem cell transplant. CDR3 region: CSARATYQGYQPQHF. CDR3 nucleotides: TGCAGTGCTAGAGCTACCTACCAGGGGTATCAGCCCCAGCATTTT.